Shown below are 21 T cell receptor beta chains from a single sample sequenced in a study of T-cell reconstitution after alpha-beta-depleted transplantation in children. Unique molecular identifiers were incorporated when the TCRbeta library was constructed. TCRdb fed the PCR reads into MiXCR, producing one record per CDR3 protein. Altogether hundreds of thousands of distinct CDR3 sequences are present, 6.5% to 9% being singletons, with the ten largest covering 5% to 7%. The specimen comprised PBMCs, mostly from graft donor cells, sampled 180 days after TCRalphabeta/CD19-depleted stem cell transplant. These TCRs come from a male patient aged 10 to 17 who had a stem cell transplant for acute lymphoblastic leukemia, so the T cells may come from the graft donor.

The sample holds many counts of this clonotype. The V and J genes are TRBV20-1 and TRBJ2-7; 10 positions match TRBD2. The germline V gene has CDR1 DFQATT and CDR2 SNEGSKA (reference sequence). Trimming cost V 1 base and J 1 base; bases outside gene matches: 7. CDR3 length equals 16 residues. CDR3 DNA sequence: TGCAGTGCTAGAGTTAGGACTAGCGGCTTGTCCTACGAGCAGTACTTC. This translates into CSARVRTSGLSYEQYF.

This clonotype was found many times. This CDR3 is CASSWAGGTGNGYTF. Written as DNA, the CDR3 is TGTGCCAGCAGTTGGGCTGGGGGGACAGGGAACGGCTACACCTTC. The chain combines TRBV27 with TRBJ1-2; 9 positions agree with TRBD1. The CDR3 spans 15 residues. Unmatched junction bases numbered 11, after V lost 4 bases and J lost 8 bases. The germline CDR1 and CDR2 sequences are MNHEY and SMNVEV (reference sequence).

This clonotype was seen repeatedly, ten times or more. The J gene is TRBJ1-1, the V gene TRBV5-1; D possibly corresponds to TRBD1 (5 bases). Between the trimmed V and J ends, which lost 0 bases and 6 bases, there was a span of 6 bases. The CDR3 is 12 amino acids. Germline V gives CDR1 SGHRS, CDR2 YFSETQ. This CDR3 reads CASSLAGSEAFF. CDR3 in DNA: TGCGCCAGCAGCTTGGCAGGGTCTGAAGCTTTCTTT.

This clonotype was seen many times. J is TRBJ2-4 and V is TRBV3-1; D gene unclear. CDR1 is LGHDT and CDR2 is YNNKEL in the germline V gene (reference sequence). The V end lost 3 bases, the J end lost 0 bases, and 3 bases lay between the germline ends. This CDR3 has 13 amino acids. CDR3 protein: CASSQAAKNIQYF. Written as DNA, the CDR3 is TGTGCCAGCAGCCAGGCAGCCAAAAACATTCAGTACTTC.

Ten or more counts support this clonotype. V usage is TRBV7-2 and J usage is TRBJ1-3; 7 bases are a match to TRBD1. CDR1 and CDR2 (germline): SGHTA, FQGNSA. With V trimmed by 6 bases and J by 3 bases, 8 bases remained unmatched. The CDR3 is 15 residues long. The chain's CDR3 is CASRLNRGGGNTIYF. In DNA, the CDR3 is TGTGCCAGCAGACTCAACAGGGGAGGTGGAAACACCATATATTTT.

Ten or more counts support this clonotype. The chain carries TRBV7-3 and TRBJ2-3; no definite D call. The CDR3 runs to 13 residues. The V gene lost 2 bases and the J gene lost 6 bases, with 9 bases spanning the gap. CDR1 SGHTA and CDR2 FQGTGA come from the germline V gene. The CDR3 spells CASSLALGDTQYF. CDR3 DNA: TGTGCCAGCAGCTTAGCGTTGGGGGATACGCAGTATTTT.

This clonotype has a count of ten or more. The chain joins TRBV2 to TRBJ2-3; 13 bases align to TRBD2. Looked up from germline, CDR1 is SNHLY and CDR2 is FYNNEI. CDR3 length: 16 amino acids. J lost 1 base, V lost 5 bases, and 3 bases had no gene match. The CDR3 sequence is CASSPGTSGGTDTQYF. Here the CDR3 DNA reads TGTGCCAGCAGTCCCGGGACTAGCGGGGGCACAGATACGCAGTATTTT.

This chain uses TRBV4-2 with TRBJ2-3; D possibly corresponds to TRBD2 (6 bases). Germline V CDR1 and CDR2: LGHNA, YNFKEQ. Deletions cut 4 bases from V and 2 bases from J, with 10 bases between. This CDR3 contains 14 residues. The CDR3: CASSLAEPTDTQYF. CDR3 sequence (DNA): TGTGCCAGCAGCCTAGCGGAACCCACAGATACGCAGTATTTT.

There are many counts of this clonotype. The chain has TRBV5-1 and TRBJ2-1, with 9 bases identical to TRBD2. Trimming cost V 5 bases and J 7 bases; bases outside gene matches: 7. The CDR3 spans 14 residues. The germline CDR1 and CDR2 sequences are SGHRS and YFSETQ. The CDR3 nucleotides read TGCGCCAGCAGGATTAGCGGGGGACCTAATGAGCAGTTCTTC. Its translation: CASRISGGPNEQFF.

The gene calls are TRBV3-1 and TRBJ2-5; tentatively, D is TRBD1 or TRBD2 (7 bases each). V lost 4 bases and J 9 bases, leaving 15 bases between the germline ends. The CDR3 is 13 amino acids. Germline V gene sequence: CDR1 LGHDT, CDR2 YNNKEL (reference sequence). The chain's CDR3 is CASSPDRAGAQYF. CDR3 bases: TGTGCCAGCAGCCCCGACAGGGCGGGGGCCCAGTACTTC.

This clonotype occurred many times. The rearrangement uses TRBV6-5 and TRBJ1-1; the D gene is possibly TRBD1 (6 bases). This CDR3 region has 14 residues. V lost 2 bases and J 5 bases, leaving 12 bases between the germline ends. The germline gives CDR1 MNHEY, CDR2 SVGAGI. CDR3 sequence: CASSYGRGVTEAFF. The DNA for the CDR3 is TGTGCCAGCAGTTACGGCAGGGGAGTGACTGAAGCTTTCTTT.

This clonotype was detected many times. V usage is TRBV18 and J usage is TRBJ2-3; 8 bases agree with TRBD2. The CDR3 runs 15 residues. Germline V gene data show CDR1 as KGHSH and CDR2 as LQKENI. J gave up 1 base and V 3 bases, and 3 bases lay outside the gene matches. The CDR3 nucleotides are TGTGCCAGCTCACCCTCGCGGGGGGGCACAGATACGCAGTATTTT. Translation: CASSPSRGGTDTQYF.

This clonotype was seen many times. This chain links TRBV29-1 with TRBJ2-5; the D is unclear. Per the germline V gene, CDR1 is SQVTM and CDR2 is ANQGSEA. With 0 bases removed from V and 4 bases from J, the gap between germline ends came to 9 bases. The CDR3 has 13 residues. The CDR3 sequence is CSVEEEMGETQYF. Written as DNA, the CDR3 is TGCAGCGTTGAAGAGGAAATGGGAGAGACCCAGTACTTC.

This clonotype occurred many times. The rearrangement links TRBV11-2 to TRBJ2-3; 11 positions match TRBD2. After removal of 1 base from V and 1 base from J, the junction contained 4 bases not matched to a gene. The germline gives CDR1 SGHAT, CDR2 FQNNGV. The CDR3 consists of 17 residues. The CDR3 region has the DNA TGTGCCAGCAGCTTAGGATCTAGCGGGAGGCGCACAGATACGCAGTATTTT. Amino acids: CASSLGSSGRRTDTQYF. The full variable domain, its missing parts supplied by reference TRBV11-2 and TRBJ2-3, is EAGVAQSPRYKIIEKRQSVAFWCNPISGHATLYWYQQILGQGPKLLIQFQNNGVVDDSQLPKDRFSAERLKGVDSTLKIQPAKLEDSAVYLCASSLGSSGRRTDTQYFGPGTRLTVL.

At least ten counts were recorded for this clonotype. The genes are TRBV12-3 or TRBV12-4 and TRBJ2-7; perhaps TRBD1 as D (6 bases). The CDR3 extends over 13 amino acids. With 5 bases removed from V and 3 bases from J, the gap between germline ends came to 11 bases. CDR3 sequence reads: CASSRQVGYEQYF. The CDR3 region has the DNA TGTGCCAGCAGTCGACAGGTTGGCTACGAGCAGTACTTC.

This clonotype showed up many times. The V call is TRBV27, the J call TRBJ2-4; D might be TRBD2 (6 bases). V shed 1 base and J shed 7 bases, with 11 bases lying between them. There are 14 residues in the CDR3. Germline CDR1 is MNHEY and CDR2 is SMNVEV (reference sequence). CDR3 sequence reads: CASSLFFRGNIQYF. In DNA form, the CDR3 reads TGTGCCAGCAGTTTATTTTTCCGGGGGAACATTCAGTACTTC.

This clonotype occurred many times. CDR3 protein: CASSFRFRDREETQYF. The CDR3 nucleotides are TGTGCCAGCAGTTTTCGGTTCCGGGACAGGGAAGAGACCCAGTACTTC. The rearrangement links TRBV28 to TRBJ2-5; TRBD1 matches at 9 bases. CDR1 is MDHEN, CDR2 SYDVKM, per germline. The CDR3 totals 16 residues. Losses at the gene ends were 3 bases for V and 3 bases for J; bases not matched to a gene: 8.

This clonotype was recorded many times. The rearrangement uses TRBV7-3 and TRBJ1-6, with 9 bases identical to TRBD1. Germline CDR1 is SGHTA and CDR2 is FQGTGA. With V trimmed by 2 bases and J by 7 bases, 3 bases remained unmatched. This CDR3 has 15 amino acids. The CDR3 DNA sequence: TGTGCCAGCAGCTTAGTGGGGACAGGGAATTCACCCCTCCACTTT. Its translation: CASSLVGTGNSPLHF.

This clonotype showed up many times. The chain employs TRBV3-1 and TRBJ1-4; D is undetermined. Deletions cut 4 bases from V and 4 bases from J, with 13 bases between. This CDR3 has 15 amino acids. Germline V gives CDR1 LGHDT, CDR2 YNNKEL (reference sequence). CDR3: CASSPWVVGNEKLFF. CDR3 nucleotides: TGTGCCAGCAGCCCCTGGGTTGTTGGTAATGAAAAACTGTTTTTT.

This clonotype was counted many times. V gene TRBV7-2 combines with J gene TRBJ1-3, with D unclear. Germline V gives CDR1 SGHTA, CDR2 FQGNSA. The CDR3 runs 16 residues. V lost 6 bases and J 0 bases, leaving 15 bases between the germline ends. Written as DNA, the CDR3 is TGTGCCAGCAGTCTCGACGCCCCCCGCTCTGGAAACACCATATATTTT. This translates into CASSLDAPRSGNTIYF. Variable domain in full (rest from reference TRBV7-2 and TRBJ1-3): GAGVSQSPSNKVTEKGKDVELRCDPISGHTALYWYRQSLGQGLEFLIYFQGNSAPDKSGLPSDRFSAERTGGSVSTLTIQRTQQEDSAVYLCASSLDAPRSGNTIYFGEGSWLTVV.

This clonotype was counted a single time. A much larger clone differs from this one at a single base, so this may be a read error. The rearrangement links TRBV7-6 to TRBJ2-3; TRBD2 agrees at 8 bases. The CDR3 has 16 amino acids. Germline V gene data show CDR1 as SGHVS and CDR2 as FNYEAQ. The CDR3 DNA reads TGTGCCAGCAGCTTAGGTCGGGGGGGGCCTCCAGATACGCGGTATTTT. This codes for CASSLGRGGPPDTRYF.